This TCR beta chain was retrieved from a study of beta chain features in type 1 diabetes. Findings and limits, study-wide: Shorter TCRB CDR3s, moderately but significantly so, marked every one of the four CD4+ subsets in Type 1 diabetes patients.

The authors reverse transcribed all of the isolated RNA, so sequencing captured expressed TCRB transcripts. The assay was immunoSEQ multiplex PCR, and TCRdb's table has in-frame clones only and misses some. The sample holds a few hundred thousand clones, less than 30% seen once. Staining for CD45RO/CCR7/CD25/CD127/CD95/CD27 allowed sorting of CD4+ naive, central memory, regulatory and stem cell-like memory cells. On this clone: Its antigen remains unknown.

The germline CDR1 and CDR2 sequences are SGHRS and YFSETQ. V was clipped by 4 bases and J by 3 bases, with 12 bases between them. This CDR3 is 14 amino acids long. The genes are TRBV5-1 and TRBJ2-3, with TRBD2 as a possible D gene (6 bases). Specimen: naive CD4+ T cells from blood. The receptor comes from a woman in her twenties or thirties with type 1 diabetes. The CDR3 sequence is CASSLGDWTDTQYF. DNA of the CDR3: TGCGCCAGCAGCCTGGGGGACTGGACAGATACGCAGTATTTT.